Below, 29 T cell receptor beta chains from the same sample are listed, as sequenced in a study of control samples from healthy donors and cancer patients. Profiling relied on immunoSEQ multiplex PCR, and the TCRdb table lists in-frame clones only, not all of them. The sample lists about 110,000 clones, 70% to 85% occurring once. Specimen: blood. The receptors here all came from a man aged 18 to 35 in good health.

This clone was seen only a few times. J is TRBJ1-5 and V is TRBV2; 9 bases fit TRBD1. V was pared by 8 bases and J by 7 bases, with 12 bases of the junction left unmatched. The germline V gene has CDR1 SNHLY and CDR2 FYNNEI. This CDR3 has 15 residues. The CDR3 protein is CASCTTGTGSQPQHF. The CDR3 bases are TGTGCCAGCTGTACAACCGGGACAGGGTCACAGCCCCAGCATTTT.

The rearrangement links TRBV9 to TRBJ2-5; 7 bases are a match to TRBD2. Per the germline V gene, CDR1 is SGDLS and CDR2 is YYNGEE. The V and J ends lost 0 bases and 2 bases, in that order; junction bases with no gene match: 1. CDR3 length: 14 amino acids. The CDR3 DNA reads TGTGCCAGCAGCGTAGGGGACTATCAAGAGACCCAGTACTTC. Its protein product is CASSVGDYQETQYF.

The rearrangement joins TRBV19 to TRBJ1-1; a weak D match, TRBD1 (6 bases). The CDR3 has 12 amino acids. V gave up 1 base and J gave up 8 bases, with 8 bases separating them. The germline V gene has CDR1 LNHDA and CDR2 SQIVND (reference sequence). Here the CDR3 reads CASSIAGQEAFF. In nucleotides, the CDR3 is TGTGCCAGTAGTATAGCGGGACAAGAAGCTTTCTTT.

This chain links TRBV21-1 with TRBJ2-7; the DNA was not compared with TRBD2, the D call given in the table. TRBV21-1 is a documented pseudogene. This CDR3 contains 12 residues. The CDR3 is CASLAGAYEQYV. CDR3 DNA sequence: TGTGCCAGCCTAGCGGGGGCCTACGAGCAGTACGTC.

The chain combines TRBV5-1 with TRBJ2-1; TRBD2 agrees at 9 bases. V lost 0 bases to trimming and J lost 0 bases; unmatched junction nucleotides: 7. The CDR3 consists of 18 residues. Germline values: CDR1 SGHRS, CDR2 YFSETQ. DNA of the CDR3: TGCGCCAGCAGCTTGGAACGACTAGCGGTCGGCTCCTACAATGAGCAGTTCTTC. Its translation: CASSLERLAVGSYNEQFF.

V usage is TRBV11-2 and J usage is TRBJ1-1, with D perhaps matching TRBD1 (5 bases). The V end lost 5 bases, the J end lost 6 bases, and 19 bases lay between the germline ends. CDR1 is SGHAT, CDR2 FQNNGV, per germline. The CDR3 length is 15 residues. The CDR3 bases are TGTGCCAGCAGCCGGGACCGGGGGGGTGCAGCTGAAGCTTTCTTT. Encoded protein: CASSRDRGGAAEAFF.

This rearrangement joins TRBV11-1 to TRBJ2-4; no clear D gene. The germline V gene has CDR1 SGHAT and CDR2 FQDESV (reference sequence). Trimming stripped 4 bases from V and 11 bases from J, with 12 bases between. CDR3 length: 12 residues. The CDR3 coding sequence is TGTGCCAGCAGCTCGGACGGACGGGTTCAGTACTTC. It encodes CASSSDGRVQYF. The whole variable domain, remainder taken from reference TRBV11-1 and TRBJ2-4, is EAEVAQSPRYKITEKSQAVAFWCDPISGHATLYWYRQILGQGPELLVQFQDESVVDDSQLPKDRFSAERLKGVDSTLKIQPAELGDSAMYLCASSSDGRVQYFGAGTRLSVL.

V gene TRBV5-4 combines with J gene TRBJ1-1; maybe TRBD1 (6 bases). The CDR3 runs to 15 residues. The germline V and J ends were trimmed by 7 bases and 2 bases, with 18 bases remaining between them. CDR1 and CDR2 (germline): SGHNT, YYREEE (reference sequence). The CDR3 coding sequence is TGTGCCAGCCCCGGGGGGGTACAGGGAAACACTGAAGCTTTCTTT. It codes for CASPGGVQGNTEAFF.

The sample holds a few counts of this clone. The rearrangement links TRBV4-2 to TRBJ1-1, with 8 bases matching TRBD1. Germline CDR1 LGHNA, CDR2 YNFKEQ. Trimming cost V 6 bases and J 0 bases; bases outside gene matches: 6. The CDR3 loop spans 15 amino acids. The CDR3 nucleotides are TGTGCCAGCAGTGGACAGGGACGTATGAACACTGAAGCTTTCTTT. Translating gives CASSGQGRMNTEAFF.

Only one count was recorded for this clone. The chain links TRBV3-1 (or the pseudogene TRBV3-2) to TRBJ2-3, with D perhaps TRBD1 or TRBD2 (5 bases each). CDR1 is LGHDT and CDR2 is YNNKEL in the germline V gene (reference sequence). The V gene lost 5 bases and the J gene lost 3 bases, with 12 bases spanning the gap. The CDR3 runs 14 residues. The CDR3 sequence is CASSGTGRTDTQYF. The DNA for the CDR3 is TGTGCCAGCAGCGGGACGGGAAGAACAGATACGCAGTATTTT.

This chain connects TRBV9 to TRBJ1-2; D gene ambiguous. The CDR3 is 13 amino acids. Germline CDR1 reads SGDLS; CDR2 reads YYNGEE. The V end lost 0 bases, the J end lost 4 bases, and 7 bases lay between the germline ends. As DNA, the CDR3 is TGTGCCAGCAGCGTAGACACGACCTATGGCTACACCTTC. It yields the protein CASSVDTTYGYTF.

A few counts support this clone. The chain employs TRBV6-6 and TRBJ1-4, with a possible D match to TRBD1 (5 bases). The ends were cut back, 4 bases at V and 8 bases at J, with 5 bases in the middle. Per germline, CDR1 MNHNY and CDR2 SVGAGI (reference sequence). The CDR3 sequence is 11 residues long. The CDR3 bases are TGTGCCAGCAGTTGGGACGAAAAACTGTTTTTT. This encodes CASSWDEKLFF.

This sequence joins TRBV29-1 and TRBJ1-2; possibly TRBD1 for D (6 bases). Trimming cost V 5 bases and J 6 bases, with 16 bases left between them. CDR3 length: 13 amino acids. The V gene's germline CDR1 is SQVTM and CDR2 ANQGSEA. As DNA, the CDR3 is TGCAGCGTTTATAGGGGGGGGATCGATGGCTACACCTTC. Translation: CSVYRGGIDGYTF.

This clone showed up just once. This chain links TRBV6-2 or TRBV6-3 with TRBJ2-3; 11 nucleotides line up with TRBD2. Looked up from germline, CDR1 is MNHEY and CDR2 is SVGEGT. The CDR3 length is 18 residues. Unmatched junction bases numbered 7, after V lost 2 bases and J lost 0 bases. CDR3: CASSYGLAGGTSTDTQYF. The CDR3 nucleotides read TGTGCCAGCAGTTACGGCCTAGCGGGGGGCACTAGCACAGATACGCAGTATTTT.

V gene TRBV30 combines with J gene TRBJ1-5; D ambiguous. This CDR3 region has 16 residues. The germline gives CDR1 GTSNPN, CDR2 SVGIG (reference sequence). Trimming cost V 0 bases and J 4 bases, with 16 bases left between them. The CDR3 nucleotides read TGTGCCTGGAGTGTACTGAACTCCCGTCCTAATCAGCCCCAGCATTTT. As protein: CAWSVLNSRPNQPQHF.

The rearrangement uses TRBV5-5 and TRBJ1-5; 10 nucleotides line up with TRBD1. With 3 bases clipped from V and 4 bases from J, the junction kept 10 bases outside the gene matches. This CDR3 is 17 amino acids long. From germline, CDR1 is SGHKS and CDR2 YYEKEE (reference sequence). CDR3 loop: CASSSFPPGQGNQPQHF. The CDR3 nucleotides are TGTGCCAGCAGCTCGTTCCCGCCGGGACAGGGGAATCAGCCCCAGCATTTT.

About this clone: Other DNA sequences of this sample code for an identical CDR3. The chain is built from TRBV30 and TRBJ2-2; D may be TRBD2 (7 bases). The V end was cut by 2 bases, the J end by 5 bases, with 15 bases between. This CDR3 is 15 amino acids long. In germline, CDR1 is GTSNPN, CDR2 SVGIG (reference sequence). In nucleotides, the CDR3 is TGTGCCTGGAGTCCTAGGGGGGGTTGGACCGGGGAGCTGTTTTTT. Amino acid sequence: CAWSPRGGWTGELFF.

The table lists this clone with a count of one. The chain joins TRBV11-3 to TRBJ2-2; no firm D call. From germline, CDR1 is SGHNT and CDR2 YENEEA. The CDR3 has 12 amino acids. The V gene lost 4 bases and the J gene lost 5 bases, with 5 bases spanning the gap. The CDR3 DNA follows: TGTGCCAGCAGCTCAGTGACCGGGGAGCTGTTTTTT. This sequence encodes CASSSVTGELFF.

V usage is TRBV6-5 and J usage is TRBJ2-1; 8 bases align to TRBD2. Germline CDR1 is MNHEY and CDR2 is SVGAGI. V lost 5 bases, J lost 6 bases, and 6 bases stayed unmatched. CDR3 size: 14 residues. The CDR3 DNA sequence: TGTGCCAGCAGTCCCGGACTAGCCACCAATGAGCAGTTCTTC. Translation gives CASSPGLATNEQFF.

CDR3 amino acids: CASSLANRGNSPLHF. The DNA of the CDR3 is TGTGCCAGCAGCTTAGCGAACAGGGGGAATTCACCCCTCCACTTT. The chain joins TRBV7-8 to TRBJ1-6; 8 nucleotides align to TRBD1. CDR3 length: 15 residues. After removal of 0 bases from V and 7 bases from J, the junction contained 2 bases not matched to a gene. Germline V gene sequence: CDR1 SGHVS, CDR2 FQNEAQ.

The V call is TRBV28, the J call TRBJ1-4, with 7 bases matching TRBD1. This CDR3 is built from 15 residues. The ends lost 2 bases at V and 7 bases at J; junction bases unmatched: 7. Germline loops: CDR1 MDHEN, CDR2 SYDVKM. CDR3 coding DNA: TGTGCCAGCAGTTTACCGACAGGGACGAGTGAAAAACTGTTTTTT. This sequence encodes CASSLPTGTSEKLFF.

The rearrangement links TRBV6-5 to TRBJ2-7; 9 bases line up with TRBD1. The CDR3 extends over 15 amino acids. CDR1 and CDR2 (germline): MNHEY, SVGAGI. J lost 4 bases, V lost 5 bases, and 9 bases had no gene match. The CDR3 coding sequence is TGTGCCAGCAGTCCGGGACAGGGTGGGTATTACGAGCAGTACTTC. Translation: CASSPGQGGYYEQYF.

This chain connects TRBV28 to TRBJ2-3; D call uncertain. Trimming removed 7 bases at V and 5 bases at J, with 19 bases between. Germline V gene data show CDR1 as MDHEN and CDR2 as SYDVKM. This CDR3 comprises 15 residues. The CDR3 is CASIPRQRRGDTQYF. The CDR3 region has the DNA TGTGCCAGCATCCCCCGCCAGCGCCGCGGAGATACGCAGTATTTT.

The chain employs TRBV11-2 and TRBJ1-1; a possible D gene is TRBD1 (5 bases). CDR1 and CDR2 from the germline V gene are SGHAT and FQNNGV. This CDR3 has 15 amino acids. Trimming pared 2 bases from V and 5 bases from J, leaving 15 bases between. In nucleotides, the CDR3 is TGTGCCAGCAGCTTACGGGTCCCGGGGGGTACTGAAGCTTTCTTT. It codes for CASSLRVPGGTEAFF.

This chain links TRBV4-3 with TRBJ2-7, with D possibly TRBD1 on 7 matching bases. Germline V lookup: CDR1 LGHNA, CDR2 YSLEER. V shed 4 bases and J shed 3 bases, with 22 bases lying between them. This CDR3 is built from 17 residues. The CDR3 nucleotides read TGCGCCAGCAGCCGGAACTGGAGGGAGACAGGGATCTACGAGCAGTACTTC. Translating it yields CASSRNWRETGIYEQYF.

The CDR3 sequence is CASSPTLSGGSTNEKLFF. As DNA, the CDR3 is TGTGCCAGCAGCCCTACGCTCTCGGGGGGGTCCACTAATGAAAAACTGTTTTTT. The chain has TRBV7-2 and TRBJ1-4; possible D gene TRBD1, 5 bases. This CDR3 has 18 amino acids. The germline gives CDR1 SGHTA, CDR2 FQGNSA. V dropped 5 bases and J dropped 2 bases, with 21 bases sitting between them.

J is TRBJ1-2 and V is TRBV19; 8 bases are a match to TRBD1. The CDR3 extends over 13 amino acids. Germline CDR1 and CDR2: LNHDA and SQIVND (reference sequence). Losses at the gene ends were 7 bases for V and 5 bases for J; bases not matched to a gene: 6. The DNA for the CDR3 is TGTGCCAGTACAGGGGGCTTTAGTTATGGCTACACCTTC. Translation: CASTGGFSYGYTF.

V is TRBV7-2 and J is TRBJ1-2, with D uncertain. Germline lookup yields CDR1 SGHTA and CDR2 FQGNSA. This CDR3 is built from 15 residues. Trimming cost V 2 bases and J 4 bases, with 14 bases left between them. The CDR3: CASSLISGMGYGYTF. The CDR3 DNA follows: TGTGCCAGCAGCTTAATCTCTGGGATGGGCTATGGCTACACCTTC.

The chain combines TRBV24-1 with TRBJ1-1; D is possibly TRBD1 (5 bases). The germline gives CDR1 KGHDR, CDR2 SFDVKD. This CDR3 has 12 amino acids. The DNA of the CDR3 is TGTGACTTTGACAGCTTGAACACTGAAGCTTTCTTT. It translates to CDFDSLNTEAFF.